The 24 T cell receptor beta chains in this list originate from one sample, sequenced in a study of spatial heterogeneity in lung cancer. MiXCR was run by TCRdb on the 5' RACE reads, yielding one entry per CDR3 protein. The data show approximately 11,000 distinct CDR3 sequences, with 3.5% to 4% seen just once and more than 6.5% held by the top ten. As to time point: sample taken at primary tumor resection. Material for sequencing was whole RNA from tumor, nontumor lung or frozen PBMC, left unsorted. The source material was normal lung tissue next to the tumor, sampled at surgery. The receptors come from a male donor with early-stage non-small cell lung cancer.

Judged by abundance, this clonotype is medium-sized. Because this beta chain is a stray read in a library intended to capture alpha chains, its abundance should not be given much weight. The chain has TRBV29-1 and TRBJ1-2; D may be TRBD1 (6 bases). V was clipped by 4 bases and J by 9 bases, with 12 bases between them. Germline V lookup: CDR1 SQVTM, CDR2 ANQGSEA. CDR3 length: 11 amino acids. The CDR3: CSVGTGKSYTF. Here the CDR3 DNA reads TGCAGCGTTGGTACAGGGAAAAGCTACACCTTC.

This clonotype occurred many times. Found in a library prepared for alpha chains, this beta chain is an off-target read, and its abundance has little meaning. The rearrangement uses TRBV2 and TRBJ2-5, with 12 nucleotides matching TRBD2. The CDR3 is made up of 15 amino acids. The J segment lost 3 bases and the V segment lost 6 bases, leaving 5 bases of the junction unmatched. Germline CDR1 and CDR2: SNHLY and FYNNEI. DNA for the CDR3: TGTGCCAGCAGAAGGTCTAGCGGGGGGGAAGAGACCCAGTACTTC. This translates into CASRRSSGGEETQYF.

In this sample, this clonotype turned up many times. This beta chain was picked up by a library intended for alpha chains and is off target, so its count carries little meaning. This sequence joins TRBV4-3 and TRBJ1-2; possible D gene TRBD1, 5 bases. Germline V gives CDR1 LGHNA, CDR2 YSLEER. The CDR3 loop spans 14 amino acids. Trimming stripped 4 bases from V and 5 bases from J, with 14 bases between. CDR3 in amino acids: CASSRSQDSYGYTF. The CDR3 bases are TGCGCCAGCAGCCGGTCACAGGATTCATATGGCTACACCTTC.

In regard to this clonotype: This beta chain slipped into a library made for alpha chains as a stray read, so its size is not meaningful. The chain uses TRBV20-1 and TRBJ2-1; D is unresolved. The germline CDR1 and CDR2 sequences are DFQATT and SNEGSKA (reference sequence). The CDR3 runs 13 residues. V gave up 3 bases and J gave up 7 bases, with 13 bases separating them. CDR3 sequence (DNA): TGCAGTGCTAGGCGGCAACTTGGGAATGAGCAGTTCTTC. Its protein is CSARRQLGNEQFF.

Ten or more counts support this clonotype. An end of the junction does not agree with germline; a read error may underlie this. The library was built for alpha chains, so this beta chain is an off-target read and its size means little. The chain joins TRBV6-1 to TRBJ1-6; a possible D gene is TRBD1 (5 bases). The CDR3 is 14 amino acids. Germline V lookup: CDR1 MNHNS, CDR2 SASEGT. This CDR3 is CVSSGRGGNSPLHF. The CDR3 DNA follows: TGTGTCAGCAGTGGTAGGGGAGGTAATTCACCCCTCCACTTT.

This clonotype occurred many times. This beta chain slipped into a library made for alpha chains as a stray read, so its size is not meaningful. The CDR3 nucleotides read TGTGCCAGCAGCTCGGAATATAGCAATCAGCCCCAGCATTTT. Its translation: CASSSEYSNQPQHF. This chain connects TRBV7-9 to TRBJ1-5; no definite D call. This CDR3 region has 14 residues. Trimming removed 4 bases at V and 0 bases at J, with 7 bases between. Germline CDR1 reads SEHNR; CDR2 reads FQNEAQ (reference sequence).

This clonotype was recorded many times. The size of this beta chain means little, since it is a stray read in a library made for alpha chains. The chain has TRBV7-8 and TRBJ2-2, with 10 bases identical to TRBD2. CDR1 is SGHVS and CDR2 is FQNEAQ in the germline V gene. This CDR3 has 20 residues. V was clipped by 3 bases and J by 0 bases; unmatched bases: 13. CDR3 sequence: CASSFPSSGGPETNTGELFF. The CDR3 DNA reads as TGTGCCAGCAGCTTCCCGTCTAGCGGGGGCCCGGAGACGAACACCGGGGAGCTGTTTTTT.

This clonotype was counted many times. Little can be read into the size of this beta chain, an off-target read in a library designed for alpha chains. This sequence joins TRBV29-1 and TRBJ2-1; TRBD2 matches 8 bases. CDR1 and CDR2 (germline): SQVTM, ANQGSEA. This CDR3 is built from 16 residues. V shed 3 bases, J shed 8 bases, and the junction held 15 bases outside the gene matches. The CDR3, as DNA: TGCAGCGTTGACACGGATCGGGAGGGCCGGGCGGATGAGCAGTTCTTC. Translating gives CSVDTDREGRADEQFF.

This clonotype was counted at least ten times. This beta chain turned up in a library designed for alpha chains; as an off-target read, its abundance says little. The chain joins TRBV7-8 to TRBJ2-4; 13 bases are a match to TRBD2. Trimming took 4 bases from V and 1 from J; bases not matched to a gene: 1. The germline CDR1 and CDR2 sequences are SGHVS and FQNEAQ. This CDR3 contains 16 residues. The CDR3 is CASSWTSGGAKNIQYF. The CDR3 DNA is TGTGCCAGCAGCTGGACTAGCGGGGGCGCCAAAAACATTCAGTACTTC.

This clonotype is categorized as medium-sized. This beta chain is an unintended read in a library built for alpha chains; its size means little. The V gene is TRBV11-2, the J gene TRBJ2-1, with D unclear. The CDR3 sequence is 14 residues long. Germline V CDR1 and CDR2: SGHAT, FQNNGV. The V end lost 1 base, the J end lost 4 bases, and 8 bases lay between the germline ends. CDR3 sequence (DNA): TGTGCCAGCAGCTTAGGCGCAGATTACAATGAGCAGTTCTTC. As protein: CASSLGADYNEQFF.

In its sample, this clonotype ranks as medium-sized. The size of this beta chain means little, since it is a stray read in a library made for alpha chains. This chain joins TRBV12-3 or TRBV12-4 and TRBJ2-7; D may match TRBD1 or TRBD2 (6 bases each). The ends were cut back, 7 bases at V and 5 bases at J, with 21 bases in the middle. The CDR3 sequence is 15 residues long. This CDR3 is CASTEGGLLFHEQYF. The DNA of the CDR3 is TGTGCCAGCACGGAAGGGGGACTCCTCTTCCACGAGCAGTACTTC.

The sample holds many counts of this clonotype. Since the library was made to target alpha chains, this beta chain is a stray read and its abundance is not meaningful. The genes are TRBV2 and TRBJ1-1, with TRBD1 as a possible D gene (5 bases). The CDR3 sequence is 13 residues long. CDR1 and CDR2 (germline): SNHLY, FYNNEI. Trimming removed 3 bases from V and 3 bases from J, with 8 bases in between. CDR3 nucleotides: TGTGCCAGCAGTGATGGGGGGTACACTGAAGCTTTCTTT. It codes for CASSDGGYTEAFF. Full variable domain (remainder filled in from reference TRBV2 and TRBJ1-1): EPEVTQTPSHQVTQMGQEVILRCVPISNHLYFYWYRQILGQKVEFLVSFYNNEISEKSEIFDDQFSVERPDGSNFTLKIRSTKLEDSAMYFCASSDGGYTEAFFGQGTRLTVV.

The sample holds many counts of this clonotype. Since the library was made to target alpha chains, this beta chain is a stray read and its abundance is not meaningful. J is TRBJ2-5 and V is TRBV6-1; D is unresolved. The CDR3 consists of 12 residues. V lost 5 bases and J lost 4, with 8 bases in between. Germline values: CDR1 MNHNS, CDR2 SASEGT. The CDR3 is CASSTVGETQYF. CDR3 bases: TGTGCCAGCAGTACAGTCGGAGAGACCCAGTACTTC.

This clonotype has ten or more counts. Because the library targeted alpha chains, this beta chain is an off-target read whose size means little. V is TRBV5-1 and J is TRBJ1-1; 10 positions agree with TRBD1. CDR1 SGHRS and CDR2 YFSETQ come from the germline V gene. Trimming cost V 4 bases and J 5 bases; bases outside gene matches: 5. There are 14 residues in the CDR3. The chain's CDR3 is CASSRTGGGTEAFF. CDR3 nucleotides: TGCGCCAGCAGCAGGACAGGGGGAGGGACTGAAGCTTTCTTT. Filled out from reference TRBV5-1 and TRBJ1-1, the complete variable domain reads KAGVTQTPRYLIKTRGQQVTLSCSPISGHRSVSWYQQTPGQGLQFLFEYFSETQRNKGNFPGRFSGRQFSNSRSEMNVSTLELGDSALYLCASSRTGGGTEAFFGQGTRLTVV.

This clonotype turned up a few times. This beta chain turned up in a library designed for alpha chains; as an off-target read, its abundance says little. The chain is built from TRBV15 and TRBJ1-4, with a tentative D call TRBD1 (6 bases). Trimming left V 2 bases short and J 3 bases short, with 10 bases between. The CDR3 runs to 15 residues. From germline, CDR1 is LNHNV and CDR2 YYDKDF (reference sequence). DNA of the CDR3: TGTGCCACCAGCAGACGGCCAGGGGCTAATGAAAAACTGTTTTTT. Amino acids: CATSRRPGANEKLFF.

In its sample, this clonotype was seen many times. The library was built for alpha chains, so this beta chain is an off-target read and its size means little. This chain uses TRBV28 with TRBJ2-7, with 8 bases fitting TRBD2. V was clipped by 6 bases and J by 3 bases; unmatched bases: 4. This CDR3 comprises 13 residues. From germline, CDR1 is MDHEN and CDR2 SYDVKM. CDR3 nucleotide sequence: TGTGCCAGCAGACTTGGGACTAGCTACGAGCAGTACTTC. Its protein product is CASRLGTSYEQYF.

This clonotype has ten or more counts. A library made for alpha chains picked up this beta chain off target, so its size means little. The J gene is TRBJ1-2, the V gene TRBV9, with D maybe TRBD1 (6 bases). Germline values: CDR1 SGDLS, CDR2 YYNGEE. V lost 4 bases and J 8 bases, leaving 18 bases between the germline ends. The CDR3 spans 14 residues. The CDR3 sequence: CASSQEQGVRGYTF. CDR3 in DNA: TGTGCCAGCAGCCAAGAACAGGGTGTAAGAGGCTACACCTTC.

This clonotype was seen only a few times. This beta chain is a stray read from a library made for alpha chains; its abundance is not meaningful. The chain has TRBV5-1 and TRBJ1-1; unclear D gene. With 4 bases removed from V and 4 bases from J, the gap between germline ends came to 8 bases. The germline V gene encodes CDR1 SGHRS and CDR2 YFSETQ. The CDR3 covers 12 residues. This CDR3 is CASSPGGTEAFF. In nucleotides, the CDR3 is TGCGCCAGCAGCCCTGGCGGCACTGAAGCTTTCTTT. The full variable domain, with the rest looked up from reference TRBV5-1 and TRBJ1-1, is KAGVTQTPRYLIKTRGQQVTLSCSPISGHRSVSWYQQTPGQGLQFLFEYFSETQRNKGNFPGRFSGRQFSNSRSEMNVSTLELGDSALYLCASSPGGTEAFFGQGTRLTVV.

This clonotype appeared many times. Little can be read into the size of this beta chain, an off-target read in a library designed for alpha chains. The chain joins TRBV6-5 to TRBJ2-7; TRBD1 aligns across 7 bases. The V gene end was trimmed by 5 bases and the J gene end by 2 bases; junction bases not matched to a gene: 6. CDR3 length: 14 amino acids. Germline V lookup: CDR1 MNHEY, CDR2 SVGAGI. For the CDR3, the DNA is TGTGCCAGCAGTCGGGACAGCCCTCCCTACGAGCAGTACTTC. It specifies CASSRDSPPYEQYF.

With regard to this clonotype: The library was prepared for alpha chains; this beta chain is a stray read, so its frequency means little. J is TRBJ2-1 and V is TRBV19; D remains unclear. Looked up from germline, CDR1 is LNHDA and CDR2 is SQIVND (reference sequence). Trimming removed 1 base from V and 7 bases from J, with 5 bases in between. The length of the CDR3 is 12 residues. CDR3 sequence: CASSIAWNEQFF. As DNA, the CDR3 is TGTGCCAGTAGTATAGCGTGGAATGAGCAGTTCTTC.

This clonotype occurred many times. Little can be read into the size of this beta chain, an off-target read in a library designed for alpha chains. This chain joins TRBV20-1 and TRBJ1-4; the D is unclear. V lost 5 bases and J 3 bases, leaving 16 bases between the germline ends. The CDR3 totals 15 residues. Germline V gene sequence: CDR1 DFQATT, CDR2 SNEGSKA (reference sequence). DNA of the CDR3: TGCAGTGCTGGACTCAAAGAGGCGGCTAATGAAAAACTGTTTTTT. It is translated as CSAGLKEAANEKLFF.

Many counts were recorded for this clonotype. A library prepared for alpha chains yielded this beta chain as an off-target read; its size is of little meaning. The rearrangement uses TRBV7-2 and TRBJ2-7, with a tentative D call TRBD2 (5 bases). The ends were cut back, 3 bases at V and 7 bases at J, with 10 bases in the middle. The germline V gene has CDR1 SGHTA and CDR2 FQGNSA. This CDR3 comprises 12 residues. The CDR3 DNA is TGTGCCAGCAGCTTTGTTCGGGGAGAGCAGTACTTC. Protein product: CASSFVRGEQYF.

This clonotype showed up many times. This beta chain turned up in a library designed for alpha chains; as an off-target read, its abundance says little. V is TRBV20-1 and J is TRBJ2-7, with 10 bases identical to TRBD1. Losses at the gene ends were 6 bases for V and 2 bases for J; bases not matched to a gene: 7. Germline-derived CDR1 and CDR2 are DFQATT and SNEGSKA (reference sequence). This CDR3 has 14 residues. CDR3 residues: CSAYRQGATYEQYF. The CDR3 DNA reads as TGCAGTGCGTACAGACAGGGGGCTACCTACGAGCAGTACTTC.

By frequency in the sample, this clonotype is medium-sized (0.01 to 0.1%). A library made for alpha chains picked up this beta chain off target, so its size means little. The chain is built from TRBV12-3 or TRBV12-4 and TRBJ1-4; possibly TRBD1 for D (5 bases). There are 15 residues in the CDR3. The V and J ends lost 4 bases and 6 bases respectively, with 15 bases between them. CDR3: CASSSRTSGDEKLFF. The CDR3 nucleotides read TGTGCCAGCAGTTCGAGGACATCTGGGGATGAAAAACTGTTTTTT.